This TCR beta chain appears in the sequencing data of a study of regulatory T cells in long-lasting Graves disease. Notes on the study in general: TRBV28, TRBJ1-2 and TRBJ2-5 were favored in persistent disease.

To make TCR beta libraries, researchers used iRepertoire HTBI primers and Arm-PCR of CDR3 regions. TCRdb processed the multiplex PCR reads anew with MiXCR; each CDR3 protein has one entry. The table has 300,000 to 400,000 distinct CDR3 sequences, 16% seen once. The ends lost 6 bases at V and 0 bases at J; junction bases unmatched: 11. The CDR3 runs to 18 residues. From germline, CDR1 is SNHLY and CDR2 FYNNEI. Time point noted: newly diagnosed GD, antithyroid drugs for less than 3 months. PBMC RNA served as the TCR library source. There are many counts of this clonotype. The antigen is unknown. The same data also contributed to another study, on T cells in Graves' hyperthyroidism and ophthalmopathy.

V usage is TRBV2 and J usage is TRBJ2-5, with 12 bases aligning to TRBD2. The sequence was obtained from a man aged 35 to 55 with Graves disease. The specimen comprised peripheral blood mononuclear cells (PBMCs), sampled at new diagnosis, from a patient treated with antithyroid drugs. The CDR3 spells CASRTLAGGGADQETQYF. CDR3 in DNA: TGTGCCAGCAGAACACTAGCGGGGGGCGGAGCGGACCAAGAGACCCAGTACTTC.